The clone carrying this TCR beta chain was seen once. Its antigen is unknown. Each sample came from a Caucasian adult donor living in Nashville, Tennessee. This sample was included in a study of shared clonotypes between healthy human individuals. Study observations and caveats: Sequencing depth was a factor that was expected to affect clonotype sharing among donors.

Using 200 ng DNA, 25,000 to 35,000 T cell genomes, the sorted-subset replicate PCRs were run. In the original workflow: ImmunoSEQ yielded junction-only sequences lacking quality scores, so filtering differed. Profiling relied on immunoSEQ multiplex PCR, and the TCRdb table lists in-frame clones only, not all of them. The V and J calls and clone size were taken over from that table, and D and trimming were inferred from the DNA. The sample yields fewer than 1.6 million clones, approximately 98.5% seen once. The length of the CDR3 is 13 residues. Germline V gene sequence: CDR1 MNHEY, CDR2 SVGAGI. V lost 0 bases, J lost 6 bases, and 6 bases lay in between.

The sequenced sample consisted of naive CD4+ T cells sorted from blood. The subset is: CD45RA+ positively selected. The clonotype was recovered from a man aged 25-40 years in good health. The chain carries TRBV6-5 and TRBJ2-1; no clear D. The chain's CDR3 is CASSYSPSNEQFF. DNA of the CDR3: TGTGCCAGCAGTTACTCGCCATCCAATGAGCAGTTCTTC.